The text below deals with one T cell receptor beta chain. This CDR3 region has 12 residues. The germline V gene encodes CDR1 MNHEY and CDR2 SVGAGI. The germline V and J ends were trimmed by 10 bases and 5 bases, with 12 bases remaining between them. The data stem from a study of blood T cell repertoires in COVID-19. Whole-study context: Sample material is recorded as cDNA or gDNA derived from T cells, B-cell-depleted T cells, or PBMCs.

As originally analysed: Amplification of reference gene primers provided the estimated nucleated cell counts. Sequencing used immunoSEQ multiplex PCR; TCRdb keeps in-frame clones, though not all of them. From that table come the V and J calls and clone size; the DNA was used to work out D and trimming. Of more than 400,000 clones in the sample, approximately 83% were seen once. The TCR sequence derives from a human donor in a cohort sampled during active COVID-19. V is TRBV6-5 and J is TRBJ1-5, with D possibly matching TRBD1 (5 bases). Sequencing input: peripheral blood. CDR3 nucleotides: TGTGCCACGCAGGGAGGAGATCAGCCCCAGCATTTT. Its translation: CATQGGDQPQHF.